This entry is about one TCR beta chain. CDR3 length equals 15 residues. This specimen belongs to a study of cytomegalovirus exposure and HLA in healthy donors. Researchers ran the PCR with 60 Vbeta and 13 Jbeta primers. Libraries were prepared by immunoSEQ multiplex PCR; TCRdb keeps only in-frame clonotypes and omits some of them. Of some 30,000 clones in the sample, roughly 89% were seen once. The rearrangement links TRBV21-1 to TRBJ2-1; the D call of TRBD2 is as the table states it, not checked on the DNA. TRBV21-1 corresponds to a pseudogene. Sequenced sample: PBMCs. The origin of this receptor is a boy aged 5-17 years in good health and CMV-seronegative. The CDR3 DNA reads TGTGCCAGCAGCAGGACTAGCGGGGGGCACAATGAGCAGTTCTTC. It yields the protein CASSRTSGGHNEQFF.